The rows below give T cell receptor beta chains drawn from one sample of a study of cytomegalovirus exposure and HLA in healthy donors. Libraries were prepared by immunoSEQ multiplex PCR; TCRdb keeps only in-frame clonotypes and omits some of them. Of about 98,000 clones listed, around 83% are singletons. The sequencing sample was made of PBMCs. The source is a female donor in good health and CMV-seropositive. CDR3s include the opening cysteine and the closing phenylalanine or tryptophan. D genes are given only for firm matches. Clone size is given for some rows only: seen once, a few or many times, or a class if the clone is expanded.

j_call clone_size d_call cdr3_length v_call cdr3_aa cdr3_nt
TRBJ2-1 . TRBD2 18 TRBV13 CASSSSGDKKLHTMKQFF TGTGCCAGCAGCTCTAGCGGGGACAAAAAGCTACATACAATGAAGCAGTTCTTC
TRBJ2-5 . TRBD2 16 TRBV2 CASRRKTSGSEETQYF TGTGCCAGCAGGAGGAAGACTAGCGGGAGTGAGGAGACCCAGTACTTC
TRBJ1-5 . . 14 TRBV28 CASSLPGGNQPQHF TGTGCCAGCAGTCTACCCGGTGGCAATCAGCCCCAGCATTTT
TRBJ2-5 once . 13 TRBV11-3 CASSLDGGETQYF TGTGCCAGCAGCTTAGACGGGGGAGAGACCCAGTACTTC
TRBJ2-7 once TRBD2 15 TRBV2 CAIEKLAGASYEQYF TGTGCTATAGAAAAACTAGCGGGGGCCTCCTACGAGCAGTACTTC
TRBJ2-2 . . 12 TRBV9 CASSGSPGELFF TGTGCCAGCAGCGGTAGTCCCGGGGAGCTGTTTTTT
TRBJ1-2 . TRBD1 13 TRBV2 CASSGGQAYGYTF TGTGCCAGCAGTGGGGGACAGGCCTATGGCTACACCTTC
TRBJ2-7 once . 12 TRBV5-4 CASTDSTYEQYF TGTGCCAGCACCGACAGCACCTACGAGCAGTACTTC
TRBJ2-7 . TRBD2 17 TRBV5-1 CASSLSLLVAGHYEQYF TGCGCCAGCAGCTTGTCGTTATTGGTAGCGGGTCACTACGAGCAGTACTTC
TRBJ1-6 . TRBD1 16 TRBV11-2 CASSLAAGTGNSPLHF TGTGCCAGCAGCTTAGCAGCGGGGACAGGGAATTCACCCCTCCACTTT
TRBJ1-5 . . 16 TRBV18 CASSPPGRERDQPQHF TGTGCCAGCTCACCACCGGGCAGGGAAAGAGACCAGCCCCAGCATTTT
TRBJ2-5 . . 13 TRBV18 CASSSAQAGTQYF TGTGCCAGCTCATCAGCCCAGGCAGGGACCCAGTACTTC
TRBJ1-1 . . 13 TRBV5-1 CASSWKSGGEAFF TGCGCCAGCAGCTGGAAGAGTGGAGGCGAAGCTTTCTTT
TRBJ1-6 few TRBD1 16 TRBV23-1 CASSHSLDRDNSPLHF TGCGCCAGCAGTCACTCATTAGACAGGGATAATTCACCCCTCCACTTT
TRBJ2-7 . TRBD2 13 TRBV6-1 CASNREVSYEQYF TGTGCCAGCAATCGGGAGGTCTCCTACGAGCAGTACTTC
TRBJ1-3 . TRBD1 15 TRBV13 CASSWGQSSGNTIYF TGTGCCAGCAGCTGGGGACAGAGCTCTGGAAACACCATATATTTT
TRBJ1-2 . . 14 TRBV7-9 CASSPTAGRAGYTF TGTGCCAGCAGCCCTACCGCGGGGCGGGCAGGCTACACCTTC
TRBJ1-5 . . 13 TRBV9 CASSVGEQQPQHF TGTGCCAGCAGCGTAGGGGAGCAACAGCCCCAGCATTTT
TRBJ2-2 . TRBD2 15 TRBV2 CASKGRGGLAGELFF TGTGCCAGCAAGGGTCGCGGGGGGCTGGCCGGGGAGCTGTTTTTT
TRBJ2-1 . TRBD2 16 TRBV10-3 CAIMGGAGEPYNEQFF TGTGCCATCATGGGGGGAGCGGGAGAACCATACAATGAGCAGTTCTTC
TRBJ1-5 . . 15 TRBV21-1 CASSKASAETQPQHF TGTGCCAGCAGCAAAGCGTCAGCGGAGACTCAGCCCCAGCATTTT
TRBJ1-1 . . 13 TRBV6-5 CASSQTVNTEAFF TGTGCCAGCAGTCAAACAGTGAACACTGAAGCTTTCTTT
TRBJ1-1 . . 14 TRBV7-9 CASSLGGLGTEAFF TGTGCCAGCAGCTTGGGAGGGCTAGGCACTGAAGCTTTCTTT
TRBJ2-7 . TRBD2 14 TRBV30 CAWGKREGLYEQYF TGTGCCTGGGGAAAGCGGGAGGGCCTCTACGAGCAGTACTTC
TRBJ2-1 few . 15 TRBV9 CASSVGGGTYNEQFF TGTGCCAGCAGCGTAGGGGGCGGCACCTACAATGAGCAGTTCTTC
TRBJ1-2 . . 14 TRBV7-9 CASSPLVEGHGYTF TGTGCCAGCAGCCCCCTGGTGGAGGGACATGGCTACACCTTC
TRBJ2-3 . TRBD1 13 TRBV6-4 CASGQGAGNTQYF TGTGCCAGCGGACAGGGGGCAGGGAATACGCAGTATTTT
TRBJ1-1 . . 16 TRBV28 CASSSYAGNEDTEAFF TGTGCCAGCAGTTCCTACGCAGGGAATGAGGACACTGAAGCTTTCTTT
TRBJ2-7 . . 13 TRBV5-4 CASSLGRANEQYF TGTGCCAGCAGCTTGGGCAGGGCGAACGAGCAGTACTTC
TRBJ1-5 . TRBD1 16 TRBV7-9 CASSPKDRGNGQPQHF TGTGCCAGCAGCCCGAAGGACAGGGGCAATGGCCAGCCCCAGCATTTT
TRBJ2-1 once TRBD2 16 TRBV9 CASSLEAGARGNEQFF TGTGCCAGCAGCCTAGAAGCGGGAGCTCGGGGGAATGAGCAGTTCTTC
TRBJ1-4 . . 12 TRBV2 CASSRSNEKLFF TGTGCCAGCTCACGGTCTAATGAAAAACTGTTTTTT
TRBJ2-7 . . 15 TRBV6-6 CASSYTPQGSYEQYF TGTGCCAGCAGTTACACCCCCCAGGGCTCCTACGAGCAGTACTTC
TRBJ2-7 few . 14 TRBV4-2 CASSHTGSPYEQYF TGTGCCAGCAGCCATACAGGTTCTCCCTACGAGCAGTACTTC
TRBJ2-7 . . 12 TRBV27 CASSIQGYEQYF TGTGCCAGCAGTATACAGGGTTACGAGCAGTACTTC
TRBJ1-5 . TRBD1 16 TRBV27 CASSAGTGNSNQPQHF TGTGCCAGCAGTGCAGGGACAGGAAATAGCAATCAGCCCCAGCATTTT
TRBJ2-7 . TRBD1 15 TRBV5-8 CASSRGQGRTNEQYF TGTGCCAGCAGCCGGGGACAGGGAAGGACGAACGAGCAGTACTTC
TRBJ1-2 once . 14 TRBV14 CASSQVVANYGYTF TGTGCCAGCAGCCAAGTAGTAGCCAACTATGGCTACACCTTC
TRBJ2-7 . TRBD2 15 TRBV28 CASSLSGLDVLEQYF TGTGCCAGCAGTTTATCGGGACTAGACGTCCTCGAGCAGTACTTC
TRBJ2-2 once . 16 TRBV5-1 CASSALGPSNTGELFF TGCGCCAGCAGCGCCCTGGGGCCGTCGAACACCGGGGAGCTGTTTTTT
TRBJ2-2 . . 14 TRBV9 CASSLQFALGELFF TGTGCCAGCAGTCTCCAGTTTGCTCTCGGGGAGCTGTTTTTT
TRBJ2-1 . TRBD2 17 TRBV7-9 CASSLGGLAGSGNEQFF TGTGCCAGCAGCCTCGGTGGACTAGCGGGCTCTGGGAATGAGCAGTTCTTC
TRBJ2-2 . . 13 TRBV4-2 CASSQDQVGELFF TGTGCCAGCAGCCAAGATCAGGTCGGGGAGCTGTTTTTT
TRBJ2-7 . . 14 TRBV5-1 CASSYEGYSYEQYF TGCGCCAGCAGCTATGAGGGCTACTCCTACGAGCAGTACTTC
TRBJ2-7 . TRBD2 19 TRBV7-9 CASSLARGLAGVGAYEQYF TGTGCCAGCAGCTTAGCGCGGGGACTAGCGGGAGTAGGGGCCTACGAGCAGTACTTC
TRBJ2-5 . . 15 TRBV13 CASSLALVSQETQYF TGTGCCAGCAGCTTGGCTTTGGTCAGCCAAGAGACCCAGTACTTC
TRBJ1-2 . TRBD1 17 TRBV5-6 CASSSPRDREEGYGYTF TGTGCCAGCAGCTCCCCCCGGGACAGGGAGGAGGGCTATGGCTACACCTTC
TRBJ2-1 . TRBD1 15 TRBV5-1 CASSMGQGSYNEQFF TGCGCCAGCAGCATGGGACAGGGCTCCTACAATGAGCAGTTCTTC
TRBJ1-1 . . 12 TRBV6-1 CASSEAGGTAFF TGTGCCAGCAGTGAAGCGGGAGGTACGGCTTTCTTT
TRBJ2-1 . TRBD1 15 TRBV5-4 CASRRTGESYNEQFF TGTGCCAGCAGACGGACAGGGGAGTCCTACAATGAGCAGTTCTTC
TRBJ2-3 . . 15 TRBV19 CASQGLAPSTDTQYF TGTGCCAGTCAAGGGCTAGCGCCTAGCACAGATACGCAGTATTTT
TRBJ1-5 . TRBD1 14 TRBV27 CASSGTGRYQPQHF TGTGCCAGCAGTGGGACAGGGCGGTATCAGCCCCAGCATTTT
TRBJ1-2 . TRBD1 13 TRBV30 CALGQGAYYGYTF TGTGCCTTAGGACAGGGGGCGTACTATGGCTACACCTTC
TRBJ1-4 . . 15 TRBV5-1 CASSFQSGINEKLFF TGCGCCAGCAGCTTTCAGTCAGGGATTAATGAAAAACTGTTTTTT
TRBJ2-7 . . 12 TRBV19 CASTDRFYEQYF TGTGCCAGTACCGACAGATTCTACGAGCAGTACTTC
TRBJ2-1 . TRBD2 15 TRBV7-9 CASSSWTSPYNEQFF TGTGCCAGCAGCTCCTGGACTAGCCCCTACAATGAGCAGTTCTTC
TRBJ2-7 few . 13 TRBV9 CASSQDSSYEQYF TGTGCCAGCAGCCAGGACAGCTCCTACGAGCAGTACTTC